One sample yielded the 17 T cell receptor beta chains listed below, sequenced in a study of blood T cells in healthy people across ages. With a J-beta primer mix and a sample-barcoded 5' primer, a second PCR ran 7 to 11 cycles. TCRdb re-derived calls from the 5' RACE reads in MiXCR, one entry per CDR3 protein. The repertoire includes 1,100,000 or so distinct CDR3 sequences, 40% to 45% of them detected once, and approximately 17% sits in the top ten. Source material: blood. All receptors come from a woman aged 60-70 years in good health.

CDR3 DNA: TGTGCCAGCAGTACGGAGGGGTACCCCTACGAGCAGTACTTC. Translation: CASSTEGYPYEQYF. V is TRBV9 and J is TRBJ2-4; possible D gene TRBD2, 6 bases. TRBJ2-7 explains the end of the DNA better; the J call may be wrong. CDR3 length: 14 residues. Germline values: CDR1 SGDLS, CDR2 YYNGEE.

The chain employs TRBV6-6 and TRBJ2-5; D is possibly TRBD1 (6 bases). TRBJ2-7 matches the DNA end more closely, so the J call is doubtful. The CDR3 covers 16 residues. Germline lookup yields CDR1 MNHNY and CDR2 SVGAGI (reference sequence). CDR3 residues: CASSPIWGQADYEQYF. The DNA for the CDR3 is TGTGCCAGCAGCCCCATATGGGGGCAGGCGGACTACGAGCAGTACTTC.

This clonotype was seen only a few times. The V and J genes are TRBV29-1 and TRBJ2-7; unclear D gene. With 4 bases removed from V and 0 bases from J, the gap between germline ends came to 7 bases. The CDR3 sequence is 12 residues long. From germline, CDR1 is SQVTM and CDR2 ANQGSEA. CDR3 in DNA: TGCAGCGTTGGTTGGGACTCCTACGAGCAGTACTTC. It yields the protein CSVGWDSYEQYF.

This clonotype was counted a few times. The chain employs TRBV4-1 and TRBJ2-5; 8 bases match TRBD1. This CDR3 has 18 amino acids. J was trimmed by 3 bases and V by 0 bases; bases with no gene match: 12. Germline V gene sequence: CDR1 MGHRA, CDR2 YSYEKL. DNA for the CDR3: TGCGCCAGCAGCCAAGATCGCGGACAGGGCCGGACAGAAGAGACCCAGTACTTC. The encoded protein is CASSQDRGQGRTEETQYF.

This clonotype was observed a few times. The chain carries TRBV6-2 or TRBV6-3 and TRBJ1-5; no definite D call. The CDR3 consists of 13 residues. Germline V gene lookup returns CDR1 MNHEY and CDR2 SVGEGT. Trimming took 7 bases from V and 3 from J, leaving 10 bases between them. Here the CDR3 reads CASTTVINQPQHF. The CDR3 DNA follows: TGTGCCAGCACTACCGTAATCAATCAGCCCCAGCATTTT.

The V and J genes are TRBV28 and TRBJ2-7, with D perhaps TRBD2 (5 bases). CDR1 and CDR2 from the germline V gene are MDHEN and SYDVKM. V dropped 2 bases and J dropped 5 bases, with 13 bases sitting between them. The length of the CDR3 is 14 residues. The CDR3 DNA is TGTGCCAGCAGTTTACAAGGACTCCCTCACGAGCAGTACTTC. Amino acid sequence: CASSLQGLPHEQYF.

Worth noting for this clonotype: Compared with germline, one end of the junction differs, possibly owing to a read error. The chain is built from TRBV6-1 and TRBJ2-3, with a tentative D call TRBD1 (5 bases). Germline CDR1 and CDR2: MNHNS and SASEGT. This CDR3 has 11 amino acids. The CDR3 protein is CAGRGTDTQYF. The CDR3 nucleotides are TGTGCCGGCAGGGGCACAGATACGCAGTATTTT.

Concerning this clonotype: At one of its ends the junction is not consistent with the germline gene, which may arise from a read error. The rearrangement links TRBV3-1 to TRBJ2-2; TRBD1 is a possible D gene (6 bases). The germline V gene encodes CDR1 LGHDT and CDR2 YNNKEL (reference sequence). The CDR3 is 15 amino acids. The CDR3 DNA sequence: TGTGCCAGCAGCCTCGGACAGACGAACACCGGGGATCTGTTTTTT. The encoded protein is CASSLGQTNTGDLFF. The variable domain in full, completed from reference TRBV3-1 and TRBJ2-2, reads DTAVSQTPKYLVTQMGNDKSIKCEQNLGHDTMYWYKQDSKKFLKIMFSYNNKELIINETVPNRFSPKSPDKAHLNLHINSLELGDSAVYFCASSLGQTNTGDLFFGEGSRLTVL.

This clonotype was observed a few times. The chain joins TRBV5-5 to TRBJ2-7; D tentatively reads TRBD1 or TRBD2 (5 bases each). The CDR3 loop spans 17 amino acids. The germline gives CDR1 SGHKS, CDR2 YYEKEE (reference sequence). The germline V and J ends were trimmed by 2 bases and 1 base, with 19 bases remaining between them. DNA of the CDR3: TGTGCCAGCAGCTTCGCCGGGGCGCTTTGGCCATCCTACGAGCAGTACTTC. The encoded protein is CASSFAGALWPSYEQYF.

This sequence joins TRBV3-1 and TRBJ2-1; possibly TRBD2 for D (6 bases). The CDR3 contains 17 residues. V lost 3 bases and J 2 bases, leaving 17 bases between the germline ends. Germline-derived CDR1 and CDR2 are LGHDT and YNNKEL (reference sequence). In DNA form, the CDR3 reads TGTGCCAGCAGCCACCCCCAGGGACTCATCCCCTACAATGAGCAGTTCTTC. The encoded protein is CASSHPQGLIPYNEQFF.

The chain links TRBV5-1 to TRBJ1-1; D remains ambiguous. Germline V CDR1 and CDR2: SGHRS, YFSETQ. Trimming left V 4 bases short and J 1 base short, with 17 bases between. There are 16 residues in the CDR3. CDR3 amino acids: CASSAGSPAGNTEAFF. In DNA, the CDR3 is TGCGCCAGCAGCGCCGGGAGTCCGGCAGGGAACACTGAAGCTTTCTTT.

There are a few counts of this clonotype. V is TRBV7-6 and J is TRBJ2-4; 9 bases are shared with TRBD2. Germline CDR1 and CDR2: SGHVS and FNYEAQ. J gave up 13 bases and V 5 bases, and 15 bases lay outside the gene matches. This CDR3 spans 15 amino acids. This chain's CDR3 is CASSRRLADSYEQYF. CDR3 DNA sequence: TGTGCCAGCAGCCGTCGACTAGCGGATTCCTATGAGCAGTACTTC.

This clonotype appeared a few times. The rearrangement uses TRBV6-1 and TRBJ2-1, with D possibly TRBD2 on 6 matching bases. From germline, CDR1 is MNHNS and CDR2 SASEGT. V lost 3 bases and J 8 bases, leaving 14 bases between the germline ends. This CDR3 comprises 14 residues. The CDR3 reads CASSDGGATDEQFF. The CDR3 DNA sequence: TGTGCCAGCAGTGACGGCGGGGCAACCGATGAGCAGTTCTTC.

This clonotype came up a few times. The V gene is TRBV29-1, the J gene TRBJ1-1; TRBD1 might be the D (5 bases). Germline CDR1 is SQVTM and CDR2 is ANQGSEA. Trimming left V 5 bases short and J 1 base short, with 5 bases between. The CDR3 sequence is 11 residues long. This CDR3 reads CSVTGNTEAFF. CDR3 nucleotides: TGCAGCGTTACAGGGAACACTGAAGCTTTCTTT.

In this sample, this clonotype turned up a few times. A read error may produce the germline difference seen at one junction end. The rearrangement joins TRBV11-2 to TRBJ2-1; a weak D match, TRBD2 (6 bases). Per the germline V gene, CDR1 is SGHAT and CDR2 is FQNNGV. The CDR3 is 16 amino acids. CDR3 DNA sequence: TGTGCCAGCAGCTCGGCGCTCAGGGACTCCCACAATGAGCAGTTCTTC. Translation gives CASSSALRDSHNEQFF.

The chain uses TRBV5-1 and TRBJ2-5, with TRBD1 matching 10 bases. Trimming removed 4 bases from V and 5 bases from J; junction bases left unmatched: 8. Germline values: CDR1 SGHRS, CDR2 YFSETQ. The CDR3 runs to 15 residues. CDR3 nucleotide sequence: TGCGCCAGCAGCCGTGACGGACAGGGGGGCGAGACCCAGTACTTC. It is translated as CASSRDGQGGETQYF.

As DNA, the CDR3 is TGTGCCAGCAGCTTAGGGGGGGGCGCAACCTGCGAGCAGTACTTC. Its protein product is CASSLGGGATCEQYF. This chain joins TRBV11-2 and TRBJ2-5; D is perhaps TRBD2 (7 bases). The end of the DNA is better explained by TRBJ2-7, so the J call may be wrong. Germline V gives CDR1 SGHAT, CDR2 FQNNGV. This CDR3 has 15 residues.